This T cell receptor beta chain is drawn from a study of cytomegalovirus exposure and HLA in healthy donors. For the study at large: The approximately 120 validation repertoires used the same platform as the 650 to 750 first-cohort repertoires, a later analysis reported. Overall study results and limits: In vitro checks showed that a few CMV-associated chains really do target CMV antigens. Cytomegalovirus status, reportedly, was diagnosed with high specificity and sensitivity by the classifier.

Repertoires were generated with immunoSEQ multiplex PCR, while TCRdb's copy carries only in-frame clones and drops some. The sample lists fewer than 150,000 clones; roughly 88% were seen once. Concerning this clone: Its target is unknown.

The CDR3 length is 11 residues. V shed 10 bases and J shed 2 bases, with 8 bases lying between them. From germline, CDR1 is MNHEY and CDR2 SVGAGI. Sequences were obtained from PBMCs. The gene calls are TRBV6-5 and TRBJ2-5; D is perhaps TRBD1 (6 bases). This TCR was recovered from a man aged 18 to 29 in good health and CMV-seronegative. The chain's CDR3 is CATTGQETQYF. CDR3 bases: TGTGCCACTACAGGGCAAGAGACCCAGTACTTC.